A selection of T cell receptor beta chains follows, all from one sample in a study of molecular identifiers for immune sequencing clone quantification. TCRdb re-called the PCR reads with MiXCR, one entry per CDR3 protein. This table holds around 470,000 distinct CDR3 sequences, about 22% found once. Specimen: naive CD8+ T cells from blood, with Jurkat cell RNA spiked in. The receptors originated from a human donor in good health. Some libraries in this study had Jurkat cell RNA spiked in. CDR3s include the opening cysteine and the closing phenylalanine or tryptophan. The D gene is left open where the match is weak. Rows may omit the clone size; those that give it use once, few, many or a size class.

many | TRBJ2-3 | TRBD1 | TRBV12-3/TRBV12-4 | TGTGCCAGCAGACCCTCTTGGGACAGACAATCCACAGATACGCAGTATTTT | CASRPSWDRQSTDTQYF
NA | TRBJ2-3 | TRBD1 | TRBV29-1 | TGCAGCGTTGAAGGCCAGGGGGTGGCGGATACGCAGTATTTT | CSVEGQGVADTQYF
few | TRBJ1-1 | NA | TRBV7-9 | TGTGCCAGCAGCACCGTCCTCTTGGCGGCTGAAGCTTTCTTT | CASSTVLLAAEAFF
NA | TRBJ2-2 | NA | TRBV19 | TGTGCCAGTAGTATAGGAACCACCACCGGGGAGCTGTCTTTT | CASSIGTTTGELSF
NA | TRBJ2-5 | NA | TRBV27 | TGTGCCAGCAGCCCGATTATCCAAGAGACCCAGTACTTC | CASSPIIQETQYF
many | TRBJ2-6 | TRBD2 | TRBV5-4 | TGTGCCAGCAGCACCCCTACAGGACTAGTCAGCTCTGGGGCCAACGTCCTGACTTTC | CASSTPTGLVSSGANVLTF
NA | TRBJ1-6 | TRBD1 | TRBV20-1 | TGCAGTGCTAGTGGGACAGGGTACTCACCCCTCCACTTT | CSASGTGYSPLHF
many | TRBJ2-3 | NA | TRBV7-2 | TGTGCCAGCAGCTTAGTGACAGCTAGCACAGATACGCAGTATTTT | CASSLVTASTDTQYF
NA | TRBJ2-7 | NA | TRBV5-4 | TGTGCCAGCAGCTTGGCCAGCGGAGCGGTCCAGCAGTACTTC | CASSLASGAVQQYF
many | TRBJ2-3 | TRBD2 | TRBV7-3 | TGTGCCAGCAGCCGTTTAGCGGGAGGATTGGATACGCAGTATTTT | CASSRLAGGLDTQYF
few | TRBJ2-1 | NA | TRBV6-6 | TGTGCCAGCAGTTTCCCTAATGATGGGGGCCTGGAGTTCTTC | CASSFPNDGGLEFF
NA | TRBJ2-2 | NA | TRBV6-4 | TGTGCCAGCAGTGACCCCCCGGTAGCGTCCCGGGGGGAGCTGTTTTTT | CASSDPPVASRGELFF
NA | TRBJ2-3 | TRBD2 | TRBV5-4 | TGTGCCAGCAGCGCGGGACTAGCGGGGGCAGATACGCAGTATTTT | CASSAGLAGADTQYF
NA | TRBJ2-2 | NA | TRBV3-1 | TGTGCCGGCAGCCTTCTAACAGGGTCCGGGGAGCTGTTTTTT | CAGSLLTGSGELFF
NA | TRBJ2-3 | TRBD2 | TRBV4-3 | TGCGCCGGCAGCCAAGATTGGTCCACTAGCGGGAGTGGAGATACGCAGTATTTT | CAGSQDWSTSGSGDTQYF
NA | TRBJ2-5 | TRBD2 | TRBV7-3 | TGTGCCAGCAGCTTGATCGGGGGGAGACAAGAGACCCAGTACTTC | CASSLIGGRQETQYF
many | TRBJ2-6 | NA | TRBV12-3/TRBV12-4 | TGTGCCAGCAGTTTAGATTTTACAGGTCCCCGGATCTCTGGGGCCAACGTCCTGACTTTC | CASSLDFTGPRISGANVLTF